Listed below are T cell receptor beta chains from one sample, sequenced in a study of blood T cells in healthy people across ages. TCRdb re-called the 5' RACE reads through MiXCR, storing one row per CDR3 protein. The sample has about 1.8 million distinct CDR3 sequences; roughly 50% are singletons. Sequenced sample: blood. These receptors came from a woman aged 40 to 50 in good health. CDR3s include the opening cysteine and the closing phenylalanine or tryptophan. D genes are given only for firm matches. Rows give clone size only sometimes, using once, few, many, or a class for an expanded clone.

J gene: TRBJ1-2
V gene: TRBV9
clone size: once
D gene: -
CDR3 protein: CASSVRGDPNYGYTF
CDR3 DNA: TGTGCCAGCAGCGTAAGAGGGGATCCTAACTATGGCTACACCTTC

J gene: TRBJ2-1
V gene: TRBV28
clone size: -
D gene: TRBD2
CDR3 protein: CASSFHGLADSYNEQFF
CDR3 DNA: TGTGCCAGCAGTTTCCATGGACTAGCGGACTCCTACAATGAGCAGTTCTTC

J gene: TRBJ2-7
V gene: TRBV9
clone size: -
D gene: TRBD1
CDR3 protein: CASSVAGTGVYEQYF
CDR3 DNA: TGTGCCAGCAGCGTTGCCGGGACAGGGGTTTACGAGCAGTACTTC

J gene: TRBJ1-6
V gene: TRBV4-1
clone size: -
D gene: TRBD1
CDR3 protein: CASSQDLQGAFNSPLHF
CDR3 DNA: TGCGCCAGCAGCCAAGATCTCCAGGGGGCCTTTAATTCACCCCTCCACTTT

J gene: TRBJ2-1
V gene: TRBV9
clone size: -
D gene: -
CDR3 protein: CANSGPPTYNEQFF
CDR3 DNA: TGTGCCAACAGCGGGCCCCCAACCTACAATGAGCAGTTCTTC

J gene: TRBJ1-4
V gene: TRBV12-3/TRBV12-4
clone size: -
D gene: -
CDR3 protein: CASFTDEKLFF
CDR3 DNA: TGTGCCAGCTTTACGGATGAAAAACTGTTTTTT

J gene: TRBJ2-4
V gene: TRBV5-1
clone size: -
D gene: -
CDR3 protein: CASAGLKNIQYF
CDR3 DNA: TGCGCCAGCGCCGGGCTCAAAAACATTCAGTACTTC

J gene: TRBJ1-2
V gene: TRBV24-1
clone size: few
D gene: -
CDR3 protein: CATSEQQWDYGYTF
CDR3 DNA: TGTGCCACCAGTGAACAACAGTGGGACTATGGCTACACCTTC

J gene: TRBJ2-1
V gene: TRBV5-1
clone size: -
D gene: -
CDR3 protein: CASGGPGGRDNEQFF
CDR3 DNA: TGCGCCAGCGGGGGCCCGGGAGGACGGGACAATGAGCAGTTCTTC

J gene: TRBJ1-2
V gene: TRBV24-1
clone size: -
D gene: -
CDR3 protein: CATSSVIGQNYGYTF
CDR3 DNA: TGTGCCACCAGTTCGGTTATCGGACAGAACTATGGCTACACCTTC

J gene: TRBJ2-5
V gene: TRBV27
clone size: -
D gene: TRBD2
CDR3 protein: CASSLDYGREQYF
CDR3 DNA: TGTGCCAGCAGTCTAGACTACGGGAGGGAGCAGTACTTC

J gene: TRBJ2-1
V gene: TRBV7-8
clone size: -
D gene: -
CDR3 protein: CASSAHPAEGGSNEQFF
CDR3 DNA: TGTGCCAGCAGCGCCCACCCCGCGGAGGGGGGGTCCAATGAGCAGTTCTTC

J gene: TRBJ2-3
V gene: TRBV5-1
clone size: -
D gene: -
CDR3 protein: CASSLGSSTDPQYF
CDR3 DNA: TGCGCCAGCAGCTTGGGGTCCAGCACGGATCCGCAGTATTTT

J gene: TRBJ2-3
V gene: TRBV7-2
clone size: -
D gene: -
CDR3 protein: CASSLIPQIGTDTQYF
CDR3 DNA: TGTGCCAGCAGCTTAATCCCCCAGATTGGCACAGATACGCAGTATTTT

J gene: TRBJ2-1
V gene: TRBV10-1
clone size: -
D gene: TRBD1
CDR3 protein: CASSESGTGTYNEQFF
CDR3 DNA: TGCGCCAGCAGTGAGTCAGGGACAGGCACTTACAATGAGCAGTTCTTC

J gene: TRBJ1-2
V gene: TRBV25-1
clone size: -
D gene: -
CDR3 protein: CASSESTWTERYGYTF
CDR3 DNA: TGTGCCAGCAGTGAGTCCACGTGGACAGAGCGGTATGGCTACACCTTC

J gene: TRBJ2-4
V gene: TRBV12-3/TRBV12-4
clone size: -
D gene: TRBD2
CDR3 protein: CASSLGLAGMAKNIQYF
CDR3 DNA: TGTGCCAGCAGTTTGGGACTAGCGGGAATGGCCAAAAACATTCAGTACTTC

J gene: TRBJ2-5
V gene: TRBV9
clone size: -
D gene: -
CDR3 protein: CASSVAPQEQETQYF
CDR3 DNA: TGTGCCAGCAGCGTAGCTCCACAGGAGCAAGAGACCCAGTACTTC

J gene: TRBJ2-7
V gene: TRBV6-1
clone size: -
D gene: -
CDR3 protein: CASSHRQLTYEQYF
CDR3 DNA: TGTGCCAGCAGTCACAGACAGTTGACCTACGAGCAGTACTTC

J gene: TRBJ1-2
V gene: TRBV6-2/TRBV6-3
clone size: -
D gene: TRBD1
CDR3 protein: CASSPGQTTSRGYTF
CDR3 DNA: TGTGCCAGCAGTCCGGGACAGACAACTTCCCGGGGCTACACCTTC

J gene: TRBJ2-1
V gene: TRBV5-1
clone size: few
D gene: TRBD1
CDR3 protein: CASRLGQGAYNEQFF
CDR3 DNA: TGCGCCAGCAGGCTGGGACAGGGGGCTTACAATGAGCAGTTCTTC

J gene: TRBJ2-5
V gene: TRBV5-1
clone size: -
D gene: TRBD1
CDR3 protein: CASSPRDRGDETQYF
CDR3 DNA: TGCGCCAGCAGCCCTCGGGACAGGGGGGACGAGACCCAGTACTTC

J gene: TRBJ1-4
V gene: TRBV7-9
clone size: -
D gene: -
CDR3 protein: CASSSDGAGSNEKLFF
CDR3 DNA: TGTGCCAGCAGCTCCGATGGAGCAGGGAGTAATGAAAAACTGTTTTTT

J gene: TRBJ2-5
V gene: TRBV24-1
clone size: -
D gene: TRBD1
CDR3 protein: CATSVTGTGGSETQYF
CDR3 DNA: TGTGCCACCAGTGTCACCGGGACAGGGGGCTCTGAGACCCAGTACTTC